Following are 26 T cell receptor beta chains from one sample sequenced in a study of early T cells in non-severe SARS-CoV-2 infection. In TCRdb, the 5' RACE reads were re-called with MiXCR into one record per CDR3 protein. The sample includes roughly 16,000 distinct CDR3 sequences, around 5.1% of them seen just once. The sequenced sample was whole blood. These receptors were obtained from an adult who was a healthcare worker with PCR-confirmed SARS-CoV-2 infection or an uninfected control (not recorded which).

At least ten counts were recorded for this clonotype. The chain is built from TRBV24-1 and TRBJ2-1, with D tentatively TRBD2 (6 bases). CDR1 KGHDR and CDR2 SFDVKD come from the germline V gene. Trimming left V 6 bases short and J 5 bases short, with 13 bases between. The CDR3 has 14 residues. CDR3 in amino acids: CATSRRDSDNEQFF. In DNA form, the CDR3 reads TGTGCCACCAGTCGCCGGGACTCAGACAATGAGCAGTTCTTC.

This clonotype has at least ten counts. J is TRBJ2-7 and V is TRBV6-6, with 7 bases fitting TRBD1. Germline V CDR1 and CDR2: MNHNY, SVGAGI (reference sequence). V shed 5 bases, J shed 0 bases, and the junction held 4 bases outside the gene matches. There are 14 residues in the CDR3. The DNA for the CDR3 is TGTGCCAGCAGTACTCGGGACAGCTCCTACGAGCAGTACGTC. The encoded protein is CASSTRDSSYEQYV.

By share of the sample, this clonotype is medium-sized. This chain uses TRBV20-1 with TRBJ2-3, with 9 bases matching TRBD2. This CDR3 comprises 17 residues. Germline V gene lookup returns CDR1 DFQATT and CDR2 SNEGSKA (reference sequence). V lost 3 bases to trimming and J lost 0 bases; unmatched junction nucleotides: 10. DNA for the CDR3: TGCAGTGCTAGTGGCCTAGCGGGGAGAGGTAGCACAGATACGCAGTATTTT. Translation: CSASGLAGRGSTDTQYF.

This clonotype was counted between two and nine times. This sequence joins TRBV9 and TRBJ1-4, with TRBD1 matching over 9 bases. After removal of 0 bases from V and 8 bases from J, the junction contained 5 bases not matched to a gene. This CDR3 has 15 residues. In germline, CDR1 is SGDLS, CDR2 YYNGEE. The CDR3 nucleotides read TGTGCCAGCAGCGTAGCTACAGGGGGCGGAGAAAAACTGTTTTTT. It translates to CASSVATGGGEKLFF.

This clonotype was counted ten times or more. The V call is TRBV12-3 or TRBV12-4, the J call TRBJ2-7; TRBD2 agrees at 8 bases. Trimming at V came to 6 bases and at J to 1 base, leaving 8 bases not matched to a gene. The CDR3 length is 15 residues. CDR3 amino acids: CASRATGGASYEQYV. CDR3 bases: TGTGCCAGCAGAGCCACCGGGGGGGCGTCCTACGAGCAGTACGTC.

This clonotype was seen a few times. The V gene is TRBV20-1, the J gene TRBJ1-4, with a tentative D call TRBD1 (6 bases). The CDR3 has 13 residues. Germline V gives CDR1 DFQATT, CDR2 SNEGSKA (reference sequence). V was clipped by 1 base and J by 4 bases, with 7 bases between them. The CDR3 protein is CSARGTDNEKLFF. In nucleotides, the CDR3 is TGCAGTGCTAGAGGGACAGATAATGAAAAACTGTTTTTT.

This clonotype has at least ten counts. This chain links TRBV6-6 with TRBJ2-3, with D possibly TRBD1 on 5 matching bases. The V end was cut by 4 bases, the J end by 0 bases, with 8 bases between. This CDR3 is 14 amino acids long. CDR1 and CDR2 (germline): MNHNY, SVGAGI (reference sequence). The CDR3 sequence: CASSLGDSTDTQYF. The CDR3 region has the DNA TGTGCCAGCAGTTTAGGGGATAGCACAGATACGCAGTATTTT.

This clonotype was picked up a small number of times. The chain uses TRBV7-9 and TRBJ2-1; 8 bases fit TRBD2. The junction had 7 bases not matched to a gene; V was cut back by 2 bases and J by 7 bases. This CDR3 is 15 amino acids long. Germline assignment: CDR1 SEHNR and CDR2 FQNEAQ (reference sequence). The CDR3: CASSLPAGVGNEQFF. The CDR3 bases are TGTGCCAGCAGCTTACCAGCGGGAGTAGGAAATGAGCAGTTCTTC.

There are many counts of this clonotype. The chain is built from TRBV28 and TRBJ2-7, with D tentatively TRBD2 (5 bases). Looked up from germline, CDR1 is MDHEN and CDR2 is SYDVKM. V lost 6 bases, J lost 6 bases, and 18 bases lay in between. The CDR3 contains 14 residues. The CDR3 coding sequence is TGTGCCAGCAGCCTGACGGGGTACGGAGGCGAGCAGTACTTC. Amino acids: CASSLTGYGGEQYF.

This clonotype counts as medium-sized (0.01 to 0.1%). The V gene is TRBV20-1, the J gene TRBJ2-3, with D maybe TRBD1 (5 bases). Germline CDR1 DFQATT, CDR2 SNEGSKA (reference sequence). The CDR3 is 14 residues long. The V and J ends lost 8 bases and 2 bases respectively, with 17 bases between them. The CDR3 spells CSPDLGPDTDTQYF. The CDR3, as DNA: TGCAGTCCCGATCTGGGGCCAGACACAGATACGCAGTATTTT.

This clonotype was seen more than once but under ten times. The CDR3, as DNA: TGTGCCAGCAGTTTAGGCCTAGCGGGAGGGGGGTTGGATACGCAGTATTTT. Translation gives CASSLGLAGGGLDTQYF. This sequence joins TRBV28 and TRBJ2-3, with 12 nucleotides matching TRBD2. The CDR3 covers 17 residues. V dropped 2 bases and J dropped 6; count of bases not matched to a gene: 9. CDR1 and CDR2 from the germline V gene are MDHEN and SYDVKM.

By sample share, this clonotype is medium-sized. The V call is TRBV7-8, the J call TRBJ2-7; D uncertain. The CDR3 contains 11 residues. Germline V gene sequence: CDR1 SGHVS, CDR2 FQNEAQ. Trimming cost V 2 bases and J 1 base, with 0 bases left between them. The CDR3 loop reads CASSLSYEQYF. The DNA of the CDR3 is TGTGCCAGCAGCTTATCCTACGAGCAGTACTTC. The whole variable domain, remainder taken from reference TRBV7-8 and TRBJ2-7, is GAGVSQSPRYKVAKRGQDVALRCDPISGHVSLFWYQQALGQGPEFLTYFQNEAQLDKSGLPSDRFFAERPEGSVSTLKIQRTQQEDSAVYLCASSLSYEQYFGPGTRLTVT.

This chain connects TRBV7-9 to TRBJ2-7; 9 bases match TRBD1. The CDR3 length is 14 residues. The ends lost 5 bases at V and 2 bases at J; junction bases unmatched: 4. The V gene's germline CDR1 is SEHNR and CDR2 FQNEAQ (reference sequence). CDR3 loop: CASSTDRGAYEQYF. The CDR3 DNA sequence: TGTGCCAGCAGCACGGACAGGGGAGCCTACGAGCAGTACTTC.

There are many counts of this clonotype. The rearrangement links TRBV12-3 or TRBV12-4 to TRBJ2-2; D perhaps matches TRBD2 (6 bases). The CDR3 is 14 amino acids. V was shortened by 3 bases and J by 3 bases, with 8 bases between the two germline ends. Here the CDR3 reads CASSFAGHTGELFF. CDR3 nucleotide sequence: TGTGCCAGCAGTTTCGCGGGGCACACCGGGGAGCTGTTTTTT.

This clonotype was observed at least ten times. The rearrangement joins TRBV27 to TRBJ1-2, with a weak D call TRBD1 (5 bases). Germline loops: CDR1 MNHEY, CDR2 SMNVEV (reference sequence). CDR3 size: 14 residues. Trimming shortened V by 3 bases and J by 4 bases, and 12 bases separated the two germline ends. The CDR3 reads CASSLQGSAYGYTF. The CDR3 DNA reads TGTGCCAGCAGTTTGCAGGGTTCCGCCTATGGCTACACCTTC.

The V gene is TRBV25-1, the J gene TRBJ2-5; a weak D match, TRBD1 (6 bases). The V and J ends lost 6 bases and 2 bases respectively, with 13 bases between them. Germline V gene lookup returns CDR1 MGHDK and CDR2 SYGVNS. This CDR3 region has 14 residues. CDR3 residues: CASSSRTVQETQYF. CDR3 DNA: TGTGCCAGCAGCTCCCGGACAGTTCAAGAGACCCAGTACTTC.

This clonotype is labeled as medium-sized (0.01 to 0.1%). This chain uses TRBV7-2 with TRBJ1-3, with 7 bases lining up with TRBD1. Germline CDR1 and CDR2: SGHTA and FQGNSA. The V gene end was trimmed by 5 bases and the J gene end by 4 bases; junction bases not matched to a gene: 5. This CDR3 spans 14 amino acids. Here the CDR3 reads CASSRDSVGNTIYF. The CDR3 bases are TGTGCCAGCAGCCGGGACAGTGTAGGAAACACCATATATTTT.

This clonotype was counted at least ten times. This sequence joins TRBV6-5 and TRBJ2-4; 8 bases are a match to TRBD1. The junction had 13 bases not matched to a gene; V was cut back by 4 bases and J by 5 bases. This CDR3 region has 17 residues. Per germline, CDR1 MNHEY and CDR2 SVGAGI. This chain's CDR3 is CASSSSGGSRLENIQYF. The CDR3 DNA follows: TGTGCCAGCAGTTCTTCAGGGGGCTCGAGACTGGAAAACATTCAGTACTTC.

At least ten counts were recorded for this clonotype. V is TRBV6-5 and J is TRBJ2-7; 9 bases line up with TRBD1. The germline CDR1 and CDR2 sequences are MNHEY and SVGAGI. J was trimmed by 5 bases and V by 4 bases; bases with no gene match: 6. The CDR3 runs to 14 residues. The CDR3 nucleotides read TGTGCCAGCAGTTCGGGGACAGGGAGGAACGAGCAGTACGTC. Amino acids: CASSSGTGRNEQYV.

Concerning this clonotype itself: In this CDR3 the conserved last residue, phenylalanine or tryptophan, is missing, so a read error is likely. The chain links TRBV20-1 to TRBJ2-3, with D perhaps matching TRBD2 (6 bases). Germline CDR1 and CDR2: DFQATT and SNEGSKA (reference sequence). The CDR3 runs 14 residues. V dropped 2 bases and J dropped 4 bases, with 13 bases sitting between them. For the CDR3, the DNA is TGCAGTGCTAGACGGCGGGATGGATCAGATACGCAGTATTAT. This sequence encodes CSARRRDGSDTQYY.

This clonotype was observed at least ten times. The genes are TRBV29-1 and TRBJ2-6, with D unresolved. The CDR3 is 13 residues long. Germline-derived CDR1 and CDR2 are SQVTM and ANQGSEA. V dropped 3 bases and J dropped 2 bases, with 5 bases sitting between them. In DNA, the CDR3 is TGCAGCGTTGATGGGGCTGGGGCCAACGTCCTGACTTTC. This gives the protein CSVDGAGANVLTF.

This chain uses TRBV10-3 with TRBJ2-7; 8 positions agree with TRBD2. Germline loops: CDR1 ENHRY, CDR2 SYGVKD. The V gene end was trimmed by 6 bases and the J gene end by 1 base; junction bases not matched to a gene: 5. This CDR3 is 14 amino acids long. The CDR3 region is CAISGTSGSYEQYF. The CDR3, as DNA: TGTGCCATCAGCGGCACTAGCGGTTCCTACGAGCAGTACTTC.

In its sample, this clonotype was seen a few times. The chain combines TRBV6-2 or TRBV6-3 with TRBJ2-1, with 7 bases matching TRBD2. The CDR3 totals 19 residues. Germline CDR1 reads MNHEY; CDR2 reads SVGEGT. After removal of 2 bases from V and 7 bases from J, the junction contained 20 bases not matched to a gene. CDR3 in amino acids: CASSYPRGFAGETGNEQFF. The DNA for the CDR3 is TGTGCCAGCAGTTACCCTAGGGGCTTTGCGGGAGAGACTGGGAATGAGCAGTTCTTC.

This clonotype has a count of ten or more. V and J are TRBV18 and TRBJ1-3; D unclear. Per the germline V gene, CDR1 is KGHSH and CDR2 is LQKENI. The CDR3 loop spans 14 amino acids. V dropped 3 bases and J dropped 2 bases, with 8 bases sitting between them. The CDR3 protein is CASSPPRPGNTIYF. The CDR3 coding sequence is TGTGCCAGCTCACCCCCCAGGCCTGGAAACACCATATATTTT.

This clonotype has ten or more counts. The rearrangement uses TRBV12-3 or TRBV12-4 and TRBJ1-2; 7 bases match TRBD1. The CDR3 loop spans 14 amino acids. Trimming took 5 bases from V and 5 from J; bases not matched to a gene: 8. The CDR3: CASSGDRGYYGYTF. The DNA for the CDR3 is TGTGCCAGCAGTGGGGACAGAGGCTATTATGGCTACACCTTC.

This clonotype rates as medium-sized (0.01 to 0.1%). The rearrangement uses TRBV7-2 and TRBJ1-2; TRBD1 might be the D (6 bases). Trimming left V 7 bases short and J 1 base short, with 13 bases between. The CDR3 covers 14 residues. The germline gives CDR1 SGHTA, CDR2 FQGNSA. The CDR3 sequence is CASNHGQFNYGYTF. The CDR3, as DNA: TGTGCCAGCAACCACGGACAGTTTAACTATGGCTACACCTTC. The full variable domain, its missing parts supplied by reference TRBV7-2 and TRBJ1-2, is GAGVSQSPSNKVTEKGKDVELRCDPISGHTALYWYRQSLGQGLEFLIYFQGNSAPDKSGLPSDRFSAERTGGSVSTLTIQRTQQEDSAVYLCASNHGQFNYGYTFGSGTRLTVV.